This is a list of T cell receptor beta chains from one sample in a study of Ad26.COV2.S vaccination and SARS-CoV-2 variants. Produced via immunoSEQ multiplex PCR; TCRdb's table is partial and in-frame only. The sample includes about 680,000 clones, about 89% of them seen just once. The source material was peripheral blood, sampled in a trial of Ad26.COV2.S vaccine versus placebo. These receptors all stem from a person between 18 and 65 years old who received the Ad26.COV2.S COVID-19 vaccine or a placebo. Each CDR3 is given with its conserved first and last residue. D genes are given only for firm matches. Clone size is not always given. Where it is, it says once, few, many or a class for expanded clones.

TRBJ1-6,.,.,TRBV3-1/TRBV3-2,TGTGCCAGCAGCCAACGGCCCACAGGGTTTTTTACGGGGTCCTATAATTCACCCCTCCACTTT,CASSQRPTGFFTGSYNSPLHF
TRBJ2-2,.,.,TRBV7-8,TGTGCCAGCAGCTTAGGGGGAGCTTACGCGAACACCGGGGAGCTGTTTTTT,CASSLGGAYANTGELFF
TRBJ1-1,once,.,TRBV7-6,TGTGCCAGCAGCTCGCAGATGAACACTGAAGCTTTCTTT,CASSSQMNTEAFF
TRBJ2-1,.,.,TRBV18,TGTGCCAGCTCACCACGAAATTACAATGAGCAGTTCTTC,CASSPRNYNEQFF
TRBJ1-2,.,.,TRBV6-1,TGTGCCAGCAGTCAAGGGGATGGGTCCGGTGAAGTCGGCTACACCTTC,CASSQGDGSGEVGYTF
TRBJ2-5,.,TRBD2,TRBV11-2,TGTGCCAGCAGCTTAGGACTAGCGTGGGAGACCCAGTACTTC,CASSLGLAWETQYF
TRBJ2-5,.,.,TRBV14,TGTGCCAGCAGCCGGCTGCGGGAAGGGACCCAGTACTTC,CASSRLREGTQYF
TRBJ2-1,.,.,TRBV11-3,TGTGCCAGCAGCTTAAGAGGGGGGAGCAATGAGCAGTTCTTC,CASSLRGGSNEQFF
TRBJ2-7,few,TRBD2,TRBV10-3,TGTGCCATCAGGGCTAGCGGGAGCAGGTACGAGCAGTACTTC,CAIRASGSRYEQYF
TRBJ2-7,once,.,TRBV10-3,TGTGCCAGCGATGGTGGGGGCGGGGGAGCTTACGAGCAGTACTTC,CASDGGGGGAYEQYF
TRBJ1-2,.,.,TRBV11-2,TGTGCCAGCAGCTTTGGGTTTAACTATGGCTACACCTTC,CASSFGFNYGYTF
TRBJ2-7,.,TRBD2,TRBV5-1,TGCGCCAGCAGCTTGGTTGGTAGCGGGGGTGGCGAGCAGTACTTC,CASSLVGSGGGEQYF
TRBJ2-2,.,.,TRBV19,TGTGCCAGTAGTGTCCAGGCCCGGGGGGAGCTGTTTTTT,CASSVQARGELFF
TRBJ2-1,.,.,TRBV5-6,TGTGCCAGCAGCTTAAGACAGACTTCCTACAATGAGCAGTTCTTC,CASSLRQTSYNEQFF
TRBJ1-3,.,.,TRBV18,TGTGCCAGCTCACCTTCGCGGCCCAGCTCTGGAAACACCATATATTTT,CASSPSRPSSGNTIYF
TRBJ2-7,.,TRBD2,TRBV30,TGTGCCTGGAGTCTAGCGGGAGGAGTAGACGAGCAGTACTTC,CAWSLAGGVDEQYF
TRBJ2-5,once,.,TRBV29-1,TGCAGCGTTGGAACTAGCAGCGGCCAAGAGACCCAGTACTTC,CSVGTSSGQETQYF
TRBJ1-1,.,TRBD1,TRBV6-2/TRBV6-3,TGTGCCAGCAGTTCCTCGACAGGGACGGGGCGCACTGAAGCTTTCTTT,CASSSSTGTGRTEAFF
TRBJ2-7,.,.,TRBV5-5,TGTGCCAGCAGCTTGCTCGGCGCCTACGAGCAGTACTTC,CASSLLGAYEQYF
TRBJ1-1,.,.,TRBV19,TGTGCCAGTAGTATAGTCAGGGGGAACACTGAAGCTTTCTTT,CASSIVRGNTEAFF
TRBJ1-4,.,TRBD1,TRBV5-1,TGCGCCAGCAGCCCAGGGGGGGCAACTAATGAAAAACTGTTTTTT,CASSPGGATNEKLFF
TRBJ1-2,few,TRBD1,TRBV11-2,TGTGCCAGCAGCTTGTTTGGACAGGGTCATGTTGGCTACACCTTC,CASSLFGQGHVGYTF
TRBJ2-2,.,.,TRBV24-1,TGTGCCACCAGTGATTTCCAGGGGCCGGGTCCCGGGGAGCTGTTTTTT,CATSDFQGPGPGELFF
TRBJ2-5,.,TRBD1,TRBV5-4,TGTGCCAGCAGCGTGACAGGGGGGGAAGAGACCCAGTACTTC,CASSVTGGEETQYF
TRBJ1-6,few,TRBD1,TRBV2,TGTGCCAGCAGTGAACGGGACAGGAGGGATTCACCCCTCCACTTT,CASSERDRRDSPLHF
TRBJ2-7,.,TRBD1,TRBV24-1,TGTGCCACCAGTGATTTCTCGACAGGGTACGAGCAGTACTTC,CATSDFSTGYEQYF
TRBJ2-6,many,.,TRBV11-2,TGTGCCAGCAGCTTAGACAGCTCTGGGGCCAACGTCCTGACTTTC,CASSLDSSGANVLTF
TRBJ2-1,many,.,TRBV3-1/TRBV3-2,TGTGCCAGCCATTTAGGAGGCTCCTACAATGAGCAGTTCTTC,CASHLGGSYNEQFF
TRBJ2-2,.,.,TRBV7-8,TGTGCCAGCAGCCTTCGGACCGGGACCGGGGAGCTGTTTTTT,CASSLRTGTGELFF
TRBJ1-5,.,.,TRBV15,TGTGCCACCAGCAGAGGGTCTAGACAGGCTTACCCTCATCAGCCCCAGCATTTT,CATSRGSRQAYPHQPQHF
TRBJ2-1,.,TRBD2,TRBV29-1,TGCAGCGCCGCCCCCACCGGGACTAGCGGGAGAGGTGAGCAGTTCTTC,CSAAPTGTSGRGEQFF
TRBJ1-2,.,TRBD1,TRBV4-2,TGTGCCAGCAGCCTCACAGGGGGTTCGTCCTATGGCTACACCTTC,CASSLTGGSSYGYTF